What follows is one T cell receptor (beta chain) and its context. The antigen is unknown. The method was immunoSEQ multiplex PCR; TCRdb's version includes in-frame clones alone and lacks a portion of them. The table has about 140,000 clones, 85% to 95% seen once. The data originate from a study of T cell responses to AZD1222 COVID-19 vaccine. Study conclusions and caveats: When two AZD1222 doses had been given, Spike-specific TCR breadth and depth rose. Nearly half of spike-specific TCRs reportedly target unmutated variant regions. Only after the peak T cell response were repertoires sampled. There were mostly white British donors and more females than males, and clonal diversity was possibly underestimated.

Trimming at V came to 1 base and at J to 5 bases, leaving 3 bases not matched to a gene. Germline values: CDR1 SEHNR, CDR2 FQNEAQ (reference sequence). The CDR3 consists of 16 residues. Sequencing used peripheral blood, obtained after recovery from COVID-19. The V call is TRBV7-9, the J call TRBJ2-1, with TRBD2 matching 12 bases. The TCR originated in an adult who had recovered from COVID-19. In DNA form, the CDR3 reads TGTGCCAGCAGCTTAGTTACTAGCGGGAGGAACAATGAGCAGTTCTTC. Its translation is CASSLVTSGRNNEQFF.